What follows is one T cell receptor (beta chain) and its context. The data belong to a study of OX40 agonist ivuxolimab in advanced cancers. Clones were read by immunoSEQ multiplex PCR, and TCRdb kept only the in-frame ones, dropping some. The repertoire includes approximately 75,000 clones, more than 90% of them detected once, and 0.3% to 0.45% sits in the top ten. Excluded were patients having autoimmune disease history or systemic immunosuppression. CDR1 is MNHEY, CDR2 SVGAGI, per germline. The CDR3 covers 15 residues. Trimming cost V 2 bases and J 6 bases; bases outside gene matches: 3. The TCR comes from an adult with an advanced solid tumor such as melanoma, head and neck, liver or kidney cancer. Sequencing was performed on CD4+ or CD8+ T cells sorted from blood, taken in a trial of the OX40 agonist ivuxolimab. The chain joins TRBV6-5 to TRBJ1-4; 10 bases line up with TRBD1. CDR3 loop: CASSYLGTGDEKLFF. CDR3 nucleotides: TGTGCCAGCAGTTACCTAGGGACAGGGGATGAAAAACTGTTTTTT.